One sample yielded the 6 T cell receptor beta chains listed below, sequenced in a study of T cells in Graves' hyperthyroidism and ophthalmopathy. RNA transcripts provided the source from which TCR beta CDR3 regions were amplified. TCR CDR3 underwent first-round RT-PCR with the HTBI primer set. TCRdb reprocessed the multiplex PCR reads via MiXCR and lists one record per CDR3 protein. The profile shows 150,000 or so distinct CDR3 sequences, over 20% of them singletons. The source material was blood. Every receptor here comes from a woman aged 45-65 years with Graves' hyperthyroidism that later progressed to Graves' ophthalmopathy.

This clonotype came up many times. This chain links TRBV11-3 with TRBJ2-3; D remains unclear. The V and J ends lost 1 base and 1 base respectively, with 6 bases between them. Per the germline V gene, CDR1 is SGHNT and CDR2 is YENEEA. The CDR3 is made up of 14 amino acids. The CDR3 coding sequence is TGTGCCAGCAGCTTAGGATCGGGCACAGATACGCAGTATTTT. It codes for CASSLGSGTDTQYF.

This clonotype appeared many times. The CDR3 DNA sequence: TGTGCCAGCTCACCTTCGTGGAGCGACGAGCAGTACTTC. It yields the protein CASSPSWSDEQYF. The chain uses TRBV18 and TRBJ2-7; D is unresolved. The CDR3 sequence is 13 residues long. Trimming pared 3 bases from V and 5 bases from J, leaving 11 bases between. Per germline, CDR1 KGHSH and CDR2 LQKENI.

The chain uses TRBV4-1 and TRBJ1-3; D is unresolved. Germline lookup yields CDR1 MGHRA and CDR2 YSYEKL. Between the trimmed V and J ends, which lost 1 base and 0 bases, there was a span of 7 bases. The CDR3 consists of 15 residues. The CDR3 DNA follows: TGCGCCAGCAGCCAAGGGGCAAGCTCTGGAAACACCATATATTTT. Its protein is CASSQGASSGNTIYF.

This clonotype was seen repeatedly, ten times or more. The gene calls are TRBV18 and TRBJ2-5; 7 nucleotides match TRBD1. Trimming took 3 bases from V and 6 from J; bases not matched to a gene: 10. This CDR3 spans 15 amino acids. Germline CDR1 KGHSH, CDR2 LQKENI. Here the CDR3 reads CASSPLDRPVKTQYF. In DNA, the CDR3 is TGTGCCAGCTCACCTCTGGACAGGCCCGTCAAGACCCAGTACTTC.

This clonotype appeared many times. The genes are TRBV18 and TRBJ1-1; D not certain. Trimming pared 6 bases from V and 4 bases from J, leaving 9 bases between. This CDR3 region has 12 residues. Germline V lookup: CDR1 KGHSH, CDR2 LQKENI. The DNA of the CDR3 is TGTGCCAGCTCTGGGGTCGCCACTGAAGCTTTCTTT. It encodes CASSGVATEAFF.

The chain employs TRBV28 and TRBJ2-7; TRBD2 aligns across 8 bases. The germline V gene encodes CDR1 MDHEN and CDR2 SYDVKM. J was trimmed by 1 base and V by 6 bases; bases with no gene match: 8. This CDR3 spans 15 amino acids. CDR3 nucleotides: TGTGCCAGCAGCCATAGTAGCGGGACTTCCTACGAGCAGTACTTC. Translating gives CASSHSSGTSYEQYF.